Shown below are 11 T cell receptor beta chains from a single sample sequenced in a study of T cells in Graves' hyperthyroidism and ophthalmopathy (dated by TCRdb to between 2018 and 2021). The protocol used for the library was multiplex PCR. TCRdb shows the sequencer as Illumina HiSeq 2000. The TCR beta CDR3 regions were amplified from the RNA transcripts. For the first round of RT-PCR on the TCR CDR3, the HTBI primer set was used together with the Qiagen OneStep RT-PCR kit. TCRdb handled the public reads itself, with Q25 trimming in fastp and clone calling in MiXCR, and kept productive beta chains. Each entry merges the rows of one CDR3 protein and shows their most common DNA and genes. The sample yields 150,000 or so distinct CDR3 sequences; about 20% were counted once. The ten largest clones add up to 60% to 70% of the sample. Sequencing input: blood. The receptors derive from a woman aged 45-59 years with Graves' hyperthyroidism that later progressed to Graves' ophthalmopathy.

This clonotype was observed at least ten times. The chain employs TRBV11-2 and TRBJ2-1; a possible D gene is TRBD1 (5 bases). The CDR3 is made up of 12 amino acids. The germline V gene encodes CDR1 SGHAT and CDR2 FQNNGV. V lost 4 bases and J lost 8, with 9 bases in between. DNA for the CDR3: TGTGCCAGCAGCTCAACAGGATATGAGCAGTTCTTC. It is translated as CASSSTGYEQFF.

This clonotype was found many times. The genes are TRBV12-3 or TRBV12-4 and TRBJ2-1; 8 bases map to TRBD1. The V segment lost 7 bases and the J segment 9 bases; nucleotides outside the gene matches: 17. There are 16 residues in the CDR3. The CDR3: CASNPMRQGAKGEQFF. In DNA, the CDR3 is TGTGCCAGCAACCCAATGAGGCAGGGGGCGAAGGGTGAGCAGTTCTTC.

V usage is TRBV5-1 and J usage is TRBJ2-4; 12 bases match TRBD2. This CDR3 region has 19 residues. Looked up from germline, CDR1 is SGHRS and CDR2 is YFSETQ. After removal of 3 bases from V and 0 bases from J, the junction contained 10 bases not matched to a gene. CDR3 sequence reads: CASSSGLAGMERAKNIQYF. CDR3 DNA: TGCGCCAGCAGCTCAGGACTAGCGGGAATGGAGCGAGCCAAAAACATTCAGTACTTC.

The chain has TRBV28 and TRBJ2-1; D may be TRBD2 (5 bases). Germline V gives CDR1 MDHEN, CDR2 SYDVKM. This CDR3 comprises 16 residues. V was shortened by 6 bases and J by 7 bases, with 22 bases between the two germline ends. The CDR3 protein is CASRPPEGLRGNEQFF. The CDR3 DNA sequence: TGTGCCAGCAGACCCCCCGAGGGATTGAGAGGGAATGAGCAGTTCTTC.

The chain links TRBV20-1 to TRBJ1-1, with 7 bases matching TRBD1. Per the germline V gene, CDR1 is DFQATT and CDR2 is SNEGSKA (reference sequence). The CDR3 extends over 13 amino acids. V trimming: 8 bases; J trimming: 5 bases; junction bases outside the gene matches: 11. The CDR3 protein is CSPETGNRTEAFF. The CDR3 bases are TGCAGTCCGGAGACAGGGAATAGGACTGAAGCTTTCTTT.

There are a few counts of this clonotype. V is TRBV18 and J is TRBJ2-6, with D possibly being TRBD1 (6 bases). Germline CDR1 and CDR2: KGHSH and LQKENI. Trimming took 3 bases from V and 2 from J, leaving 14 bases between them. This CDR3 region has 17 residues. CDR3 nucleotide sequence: TGTGCCAGCTCACCTTTCTGGACAGAACCTGGGGCCAACGTCCTGACTTTC. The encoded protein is CASSPFWTEPGANVLTF.

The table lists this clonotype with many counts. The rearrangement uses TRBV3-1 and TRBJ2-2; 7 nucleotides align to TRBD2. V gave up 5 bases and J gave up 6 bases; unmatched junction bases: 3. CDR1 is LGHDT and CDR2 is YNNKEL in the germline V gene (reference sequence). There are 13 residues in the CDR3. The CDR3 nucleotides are TGTGCCAGCAGCGGGACTACCGCCGGGGAGCTGTTTTTT. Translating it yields CASSGTTAGELFF.

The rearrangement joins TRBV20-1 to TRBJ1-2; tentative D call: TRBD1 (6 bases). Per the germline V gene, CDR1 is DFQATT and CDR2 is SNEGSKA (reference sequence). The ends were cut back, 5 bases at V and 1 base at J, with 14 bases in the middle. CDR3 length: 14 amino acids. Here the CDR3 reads CSAYDRRYNYGYTF. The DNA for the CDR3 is TGCAGTGCTTACGACAGGCGGTATAACTATGGCTACACCTTC.

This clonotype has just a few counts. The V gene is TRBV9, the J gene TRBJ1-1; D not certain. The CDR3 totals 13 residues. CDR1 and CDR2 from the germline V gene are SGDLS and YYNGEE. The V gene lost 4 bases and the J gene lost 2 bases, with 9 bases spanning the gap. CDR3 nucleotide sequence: TGTGCCAGCAGCTCCAGGAGCAACACTGAAGCTTTCTTT. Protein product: CASSSRSNTEAFF.

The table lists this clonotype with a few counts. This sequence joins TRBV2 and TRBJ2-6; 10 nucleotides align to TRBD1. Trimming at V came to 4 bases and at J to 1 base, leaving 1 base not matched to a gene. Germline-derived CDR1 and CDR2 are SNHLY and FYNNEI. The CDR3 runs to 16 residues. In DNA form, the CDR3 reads TGTGCCAGCAGTGGGACAGGGGGATCTGGGGCCAACGTCCTGACTTTC. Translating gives CASSGTGGSGANVLTF. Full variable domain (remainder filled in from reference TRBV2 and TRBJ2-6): EPEVTQTPSHQVTQMGQEVILRCVPISNHLYFYWYRQILGQKVEFLVSFYNNEISEKSEIFDDQFSVERPDGSNFTLKIRSTKLEDSAMYFCASSGTGGSGANVLTFGAGSRLTVL.

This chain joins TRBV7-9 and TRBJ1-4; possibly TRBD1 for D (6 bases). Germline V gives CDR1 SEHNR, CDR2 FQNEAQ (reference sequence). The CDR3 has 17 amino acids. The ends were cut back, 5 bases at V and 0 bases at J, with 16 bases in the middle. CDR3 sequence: CASSRRQGMATNEKLFF. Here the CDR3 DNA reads TGTGCCAGCAGCCGACGGCAGGGGATGGCAACTAATGAAAAACTGTTTTTT.